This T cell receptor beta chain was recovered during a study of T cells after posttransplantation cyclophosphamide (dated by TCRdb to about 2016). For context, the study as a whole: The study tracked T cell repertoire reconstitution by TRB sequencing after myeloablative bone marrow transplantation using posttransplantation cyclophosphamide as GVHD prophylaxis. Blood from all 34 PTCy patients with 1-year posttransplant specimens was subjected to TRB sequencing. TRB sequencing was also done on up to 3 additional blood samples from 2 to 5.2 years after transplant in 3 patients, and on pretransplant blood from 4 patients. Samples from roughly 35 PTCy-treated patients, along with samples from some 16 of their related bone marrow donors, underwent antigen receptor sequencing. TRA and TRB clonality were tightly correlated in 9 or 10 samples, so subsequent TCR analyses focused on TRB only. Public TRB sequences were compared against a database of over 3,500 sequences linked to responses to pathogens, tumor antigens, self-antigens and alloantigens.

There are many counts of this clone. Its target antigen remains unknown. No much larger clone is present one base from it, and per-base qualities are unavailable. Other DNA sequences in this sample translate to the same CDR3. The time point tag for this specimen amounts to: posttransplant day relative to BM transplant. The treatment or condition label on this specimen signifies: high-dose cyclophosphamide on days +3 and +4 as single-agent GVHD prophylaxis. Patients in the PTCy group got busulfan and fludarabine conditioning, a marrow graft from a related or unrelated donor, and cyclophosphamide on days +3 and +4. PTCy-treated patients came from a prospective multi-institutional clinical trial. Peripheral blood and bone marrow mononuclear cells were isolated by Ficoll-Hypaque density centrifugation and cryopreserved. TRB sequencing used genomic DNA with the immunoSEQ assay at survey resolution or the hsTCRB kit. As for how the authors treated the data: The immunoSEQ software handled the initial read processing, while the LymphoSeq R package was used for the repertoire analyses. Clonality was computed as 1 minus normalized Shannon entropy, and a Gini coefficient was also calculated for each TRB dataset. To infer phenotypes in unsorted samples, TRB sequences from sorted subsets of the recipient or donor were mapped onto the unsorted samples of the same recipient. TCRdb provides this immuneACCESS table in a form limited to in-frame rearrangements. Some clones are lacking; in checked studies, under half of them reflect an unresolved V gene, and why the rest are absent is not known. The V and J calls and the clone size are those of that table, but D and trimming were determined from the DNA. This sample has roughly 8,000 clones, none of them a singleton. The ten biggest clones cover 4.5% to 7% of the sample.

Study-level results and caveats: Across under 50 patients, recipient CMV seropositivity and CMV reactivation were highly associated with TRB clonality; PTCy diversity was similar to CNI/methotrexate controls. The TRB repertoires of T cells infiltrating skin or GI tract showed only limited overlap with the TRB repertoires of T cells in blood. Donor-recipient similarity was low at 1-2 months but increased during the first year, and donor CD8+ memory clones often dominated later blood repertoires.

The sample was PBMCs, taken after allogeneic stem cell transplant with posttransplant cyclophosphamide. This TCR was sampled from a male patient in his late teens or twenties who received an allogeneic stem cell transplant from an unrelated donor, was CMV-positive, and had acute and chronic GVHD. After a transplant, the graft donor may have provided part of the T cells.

This receptor has the CDR3 CAWSARDYEQYF. The nucleotide sequence reads as follows: TGTGCCTGGAGTGCCCGGGACTACGAGCAGTACTTC. The V and J genes are TRBV30 and TRBJ2-7; TRBD2 is a possible D gene, resting on 5 matching bases. The CDR3 starts with the cysteine, ends with the phenylalanine, and has 12 residues. Here the CDR3 DNA is all that survives: 36 bases in frame from base 1. V and J lose 1 base and 3 bases, and a span of 7 bases separates them. CDR1 and CDR2 are read off the germline V gene (reference sequence) as GTSNPN and SVGIG.